This paragraph reports one T cell receptor beta chain. Looked up from germline, CDR1 is PRHDT and CDR2 is FYEKMQ (reference sequence). The CDR3 has 16 residues. The V gene lost 5 bases and the J gene lost 0 bases, with 11 bases spanning the gap. This entry comes from a study of CD8 T cells in Susac syndrome. The RNA input was about 0.45 to 1 ug, and it was reverse transcribed with random hexamers. One entry per CDR3 protein, called by TCRdb with MiXCR from the immunoSEQ multiplex PCR reads. This sample has around 150,000 distinct CDR3 sequences, with 85% to 95% found just once. Both CD4+ and CD8+ T cells were negatively isolated, and TEMRA cells underwent FACS enrichment.

This sequence originates from a human donor in good health. The sequenced sample was CD8+ T cells from PBMCs. The chain uses TRBV13 and TRBJ2-6; D gene uncertain. This CDR3 is CASSPTQYSGANVLTF. The CDR3 nucleotides are TGTGCCAGCAGCCCGACACAGTACTCTGGGGCCAACGTCCTGACTTTC.